This T cell receptor (beta chain) originates from a study of siplizumab effects on memory and regulatory T cells (dated by TCRdb to about 2019). For context, the study as a whole: The effect of the anti-CD2 antibody siplizumab on alloreactive T-cell subsets was examined in allogeneic mixed lymphocyte reactions constructed from human PBMCs. What the study reported, not specific to this receptor: Of the alloreactive CD4+ clones that could be mapped, the Treg-derived share averaged approximately 67% with siplizumab compared with under 35% in control reactions. Greater diversity appeared to be present in unstimulated naive T cells than in memory T cells, and a substantial contribution to the alloresponse seemed to be made by naive cells. The cumulative frequency of alloreactive sequences traceable to unstimulated CD4+ memory T cells was significantly reduced by siplizumab. The suppressive function of proliferating Tregs from siplizumab cultures was not functionally confirmed. For roughly 75-95% of proliferating CD4+ or CD8+ clones, no naive or memory phenotype could be assigned. Sequences below about 10^-5 frequency were poorly captured, so only a minor fraction of alloreactive clones could be mapped to unstimulated subsets.

Sorted unstimulated T cells and proliferating T cells recovered from mixed lymphocyte reactions were subjected to TCRbeta CDR3 sequencing. Fresh whole blood from approximately 9 HLA-typed healthy donors was used to isolate PBMCs. To map where alloreactive clones came from, unstimulated CD4+ regulatory T cells were FACS-sorted. Receptor libraries were prepared by the immunoSEQ multiplex PCR assay. The deep sequencing platform assayed about 90,000 TCR templates per sample. Genomic DNA extracted from sorted T cells was the material used for TCRbeta CDR3 sequencing. In the paper's pipeline: The R programming language was used for the clonal analysis of the TCRbeta CDR3 data. Alloreactive CD4+ and CD8+ clones were defined by comparing unstimulated samples with post-reaction CFSE-low samples. Regulatory or non-regulatory origin was assigned to alloreactive CD4+ clones by matching of sequences to sorted unstimulated Treg and non-Treg repertoires. In its TCRdb copy, this immuneACCESS table keeps in-frame sequences only and misses some clones. Where compared with another copy, unresolved V genes explain less than half of these, and the others have no known cause. V and J calls and clone size are those listed in that table; D and trimming were worked out from the DNA. For this sample the table gives 60,000 to 70,000 clones, of which over 70% were detected only once. The ten most abundant clones make up about 1.7% of the sample.

Per the germline V gene (reference sequence), MNHEY is the CDR1 and SMNVEV is the CDR2. The CDR3 runs 16 residues from the cysteine to the phenylalanine. Here the CDR3 DNA is all that survives: 48 bases in frame from base 1. V loses 3 bases of germline sequence and J loses 2 bases, and the interval between the two ends is 15 bases. In the case of this clone: Its antigen is not yet known. The input lacks base qualities; no much larger clone sits a single base away.

The TCR comes from a human donor in good health. Sequenced: Tregs sorted from blood. The chain couples TRBV27 to TRBJ2-3, with no confidently assigned D gene. The sequenced DNA: TGTGCCAGCAGTTTCGCCTTCGTCGCTATCACAGATACGCAGTATTTT. Its protein reads: CASSFAFVAITDTQYF.